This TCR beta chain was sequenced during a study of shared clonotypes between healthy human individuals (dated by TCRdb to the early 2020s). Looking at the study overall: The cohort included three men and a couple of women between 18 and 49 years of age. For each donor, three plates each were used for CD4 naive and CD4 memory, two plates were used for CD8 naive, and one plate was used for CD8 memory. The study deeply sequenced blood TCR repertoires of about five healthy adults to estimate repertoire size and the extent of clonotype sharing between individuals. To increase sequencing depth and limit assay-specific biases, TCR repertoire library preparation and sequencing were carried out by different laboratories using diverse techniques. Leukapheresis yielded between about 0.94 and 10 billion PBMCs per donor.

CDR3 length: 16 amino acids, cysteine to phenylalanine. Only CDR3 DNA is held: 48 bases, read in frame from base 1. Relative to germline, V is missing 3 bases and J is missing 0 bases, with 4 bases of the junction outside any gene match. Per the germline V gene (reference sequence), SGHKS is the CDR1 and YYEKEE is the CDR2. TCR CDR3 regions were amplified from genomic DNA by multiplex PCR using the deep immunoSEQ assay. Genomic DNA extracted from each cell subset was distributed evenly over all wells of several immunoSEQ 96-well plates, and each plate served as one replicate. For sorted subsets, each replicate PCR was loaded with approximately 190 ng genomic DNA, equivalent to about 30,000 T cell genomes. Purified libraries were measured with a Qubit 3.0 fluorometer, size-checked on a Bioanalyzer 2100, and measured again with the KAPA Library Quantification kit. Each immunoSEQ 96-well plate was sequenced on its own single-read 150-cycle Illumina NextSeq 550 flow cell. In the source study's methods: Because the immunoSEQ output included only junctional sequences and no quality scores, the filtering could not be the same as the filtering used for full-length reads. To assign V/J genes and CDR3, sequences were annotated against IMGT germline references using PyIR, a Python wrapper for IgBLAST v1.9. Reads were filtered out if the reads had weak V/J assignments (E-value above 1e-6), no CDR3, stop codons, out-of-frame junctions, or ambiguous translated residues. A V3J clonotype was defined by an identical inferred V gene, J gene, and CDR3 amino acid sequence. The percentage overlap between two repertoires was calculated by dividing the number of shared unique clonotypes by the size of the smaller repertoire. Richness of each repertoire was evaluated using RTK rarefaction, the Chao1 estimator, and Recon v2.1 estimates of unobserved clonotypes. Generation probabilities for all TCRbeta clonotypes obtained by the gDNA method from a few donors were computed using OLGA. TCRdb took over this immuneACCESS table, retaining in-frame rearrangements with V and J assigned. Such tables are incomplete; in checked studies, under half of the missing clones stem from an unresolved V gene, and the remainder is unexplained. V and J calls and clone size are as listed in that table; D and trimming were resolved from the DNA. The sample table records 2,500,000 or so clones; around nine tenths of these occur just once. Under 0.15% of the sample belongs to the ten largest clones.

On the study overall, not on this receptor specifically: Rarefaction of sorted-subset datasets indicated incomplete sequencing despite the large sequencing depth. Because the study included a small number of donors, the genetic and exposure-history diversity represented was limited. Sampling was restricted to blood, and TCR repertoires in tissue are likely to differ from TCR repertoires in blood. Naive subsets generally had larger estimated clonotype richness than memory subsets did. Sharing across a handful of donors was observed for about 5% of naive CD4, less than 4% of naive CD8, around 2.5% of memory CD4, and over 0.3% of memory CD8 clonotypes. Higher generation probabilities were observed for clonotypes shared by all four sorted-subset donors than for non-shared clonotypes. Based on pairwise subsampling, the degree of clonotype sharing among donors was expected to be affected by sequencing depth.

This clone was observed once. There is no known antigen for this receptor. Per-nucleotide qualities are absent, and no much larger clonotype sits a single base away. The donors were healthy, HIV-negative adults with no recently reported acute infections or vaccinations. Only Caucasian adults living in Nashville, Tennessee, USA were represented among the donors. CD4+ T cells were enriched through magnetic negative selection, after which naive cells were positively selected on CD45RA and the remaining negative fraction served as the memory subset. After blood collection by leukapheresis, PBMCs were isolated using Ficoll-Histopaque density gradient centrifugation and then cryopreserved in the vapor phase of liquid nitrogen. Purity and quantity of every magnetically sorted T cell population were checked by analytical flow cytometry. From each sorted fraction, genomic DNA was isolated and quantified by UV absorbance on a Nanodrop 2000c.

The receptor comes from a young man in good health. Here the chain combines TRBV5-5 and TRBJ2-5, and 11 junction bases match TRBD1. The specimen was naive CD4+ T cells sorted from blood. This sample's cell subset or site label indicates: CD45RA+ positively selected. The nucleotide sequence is TGTGCCAGCAGCTATCCGGGACAGGGGGACCAAGAGACCCAGTACTTC. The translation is CASSYPGQGDQETQYF.